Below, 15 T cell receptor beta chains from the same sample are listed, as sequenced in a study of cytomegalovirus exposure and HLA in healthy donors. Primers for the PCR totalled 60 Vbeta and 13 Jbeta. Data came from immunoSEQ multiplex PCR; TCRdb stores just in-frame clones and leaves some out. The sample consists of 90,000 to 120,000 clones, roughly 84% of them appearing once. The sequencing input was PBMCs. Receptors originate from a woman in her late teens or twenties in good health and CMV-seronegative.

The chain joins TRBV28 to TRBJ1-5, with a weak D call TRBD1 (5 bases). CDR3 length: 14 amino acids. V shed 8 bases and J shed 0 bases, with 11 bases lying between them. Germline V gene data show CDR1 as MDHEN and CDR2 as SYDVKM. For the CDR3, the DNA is TGTGCCAGCTGTGACAGCAATAGCAATCAGCCCCAGCATTTT. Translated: CASCDSNSNQPQHF.

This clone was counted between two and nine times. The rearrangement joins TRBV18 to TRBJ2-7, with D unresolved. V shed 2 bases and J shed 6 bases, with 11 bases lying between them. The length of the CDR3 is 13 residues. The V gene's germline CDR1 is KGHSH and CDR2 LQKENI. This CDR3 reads CASSPTSVREQYF. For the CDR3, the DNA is TGTGCCAGCTCACCAACCAGCGTTCGCGAGCAGTACTTC.

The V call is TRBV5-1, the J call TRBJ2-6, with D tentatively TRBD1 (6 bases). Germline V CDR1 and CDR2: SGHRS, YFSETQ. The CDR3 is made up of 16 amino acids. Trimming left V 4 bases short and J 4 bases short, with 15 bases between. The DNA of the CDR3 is TGCGCCAGCAGCGCAAAACAGGGAACAGGGGCCAACGTCCTGACTTTC. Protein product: CASSAKQGTGANVLTF.

The CDR3 region is CAWSPQEVDTGELFF. As DNA, the CDR3 is TGTGCCTGGAGCCCTCAGGAGGTGGACACCGGGGAGCTGTTTTTT. The chain employs TRBV30 and TRBJ2-2; D might be TRBD2 (5 bases). The CDR3 is 15 residues long. Germline CDR1 is GTSNPN and CDR2 is SVGIG (reference sequence). Deletions cut 3 bases from V and 3 bases from J, with 14 bases between.

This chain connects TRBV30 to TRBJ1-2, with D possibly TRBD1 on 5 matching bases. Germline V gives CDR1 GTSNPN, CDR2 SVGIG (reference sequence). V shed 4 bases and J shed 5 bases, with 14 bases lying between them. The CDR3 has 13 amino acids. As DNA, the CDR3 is TGTGCCTGGACCTTCGACAGTGGGTATGGCTACACCTTC. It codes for CAWTFDSGYGYTF.

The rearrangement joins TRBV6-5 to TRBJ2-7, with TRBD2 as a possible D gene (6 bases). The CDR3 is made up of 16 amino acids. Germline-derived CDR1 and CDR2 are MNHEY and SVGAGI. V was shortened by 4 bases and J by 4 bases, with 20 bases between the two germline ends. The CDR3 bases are TGTGCCAGCAGTTCACAAGGACTACCATCCATTTACGAGCAGTACTTC. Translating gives CASSSQGLPSIYEQYF.

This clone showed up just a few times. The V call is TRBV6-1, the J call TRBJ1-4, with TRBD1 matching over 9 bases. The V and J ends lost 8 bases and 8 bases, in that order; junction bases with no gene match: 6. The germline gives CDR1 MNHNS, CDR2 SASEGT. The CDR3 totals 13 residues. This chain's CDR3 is CASRWTGEEKLFF. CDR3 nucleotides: TGTGCCAGCCGTTGGACAGGGGAGGAAAAACTGTTTTTT.

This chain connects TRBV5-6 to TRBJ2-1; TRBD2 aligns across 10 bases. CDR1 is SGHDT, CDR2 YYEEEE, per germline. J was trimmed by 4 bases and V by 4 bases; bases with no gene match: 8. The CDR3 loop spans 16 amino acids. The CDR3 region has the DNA TGTGCCAGCAGCCGGACTAGCGGAAACATATACAATGAGCAGTTCTTC. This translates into CASSRTSGNIYNEQFF. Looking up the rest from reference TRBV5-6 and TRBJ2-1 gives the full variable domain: DAGVTQSPTHLIKTRGQQVTLRCSPKSGHDTVSWYQQALGQGPQFIFQYYEEEERQRGNFPDRFSGHQFPNYSSELNVNALLLGDSALYLCASSRTSGNIYNEQFFGPGTRLTVL.

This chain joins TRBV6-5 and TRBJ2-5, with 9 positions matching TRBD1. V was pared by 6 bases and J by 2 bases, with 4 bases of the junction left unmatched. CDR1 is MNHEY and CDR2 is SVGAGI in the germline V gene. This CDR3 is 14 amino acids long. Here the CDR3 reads CASRKTGGQETQYF. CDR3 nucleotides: TGTGCCAGCAGAAAGACAGGGGGTCAAGAGACCCAGTACTTC.

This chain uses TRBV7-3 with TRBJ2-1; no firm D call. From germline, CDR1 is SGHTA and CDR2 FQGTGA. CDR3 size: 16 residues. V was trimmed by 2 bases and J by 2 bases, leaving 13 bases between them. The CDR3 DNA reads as TGTGCCAGCAGCTTAGCGGTAGGTATCACCTACAATGAGCAGTTCTTC. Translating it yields CASSLAVGITYNEQFF.

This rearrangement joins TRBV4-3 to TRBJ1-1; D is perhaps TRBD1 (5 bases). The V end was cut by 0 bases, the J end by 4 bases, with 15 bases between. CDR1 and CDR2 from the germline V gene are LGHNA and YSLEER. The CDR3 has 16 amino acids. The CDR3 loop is CASSQDSTGGGTEAFF. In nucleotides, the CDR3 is TGCGCCAGCAGCCAAGATTCGACCGGGGGTGGCACTGAAGCTTTCTTT.

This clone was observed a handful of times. CDR3 sequence reads: CSVVTGVTNEKLFF. The CDR3 region has the DNA TGCAGCGTAGTTACAGGGGTAACTAATGAAAAACTGTTTTTT. V gene TRBV29-1 combines with J gene TRBJ1-4; 7 positions match TRBD1. Trimming took 6 bases from V and 1 from J; bases not matched to a gene: 5. CDR3 length equals 14 residues. Per germline, CDR1 SQVTM and CDR2 ANQGSEA.

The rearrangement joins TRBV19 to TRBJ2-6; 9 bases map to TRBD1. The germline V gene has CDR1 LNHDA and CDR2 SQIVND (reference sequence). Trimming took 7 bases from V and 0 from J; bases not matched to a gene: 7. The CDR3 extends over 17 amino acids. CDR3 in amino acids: CASTRDRVSSGANVLTF. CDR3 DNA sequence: TGTGCCAGTACCAGGGACAGGGTGAGCTCTGGGGCCAACGTCCTGACTTTC.

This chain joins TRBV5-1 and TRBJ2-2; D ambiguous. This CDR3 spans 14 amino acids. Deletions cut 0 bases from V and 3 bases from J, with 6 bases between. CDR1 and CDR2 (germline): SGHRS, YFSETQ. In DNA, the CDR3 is TGCGCCAGCAGCTTGGCGTCCGACACCGGGGAGCTGTTTTTT. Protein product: CASSLASDTGELFF.

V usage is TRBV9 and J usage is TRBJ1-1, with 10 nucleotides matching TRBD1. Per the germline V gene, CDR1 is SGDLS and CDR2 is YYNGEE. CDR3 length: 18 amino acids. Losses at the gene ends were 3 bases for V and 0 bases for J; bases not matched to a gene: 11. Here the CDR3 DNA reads TGTGCCAGCAGCGCACGATCCGGGACAGGGGACCTGAACACTGAAGCTTTCTTT. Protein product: CASSARSGTGDLNTEAFF.